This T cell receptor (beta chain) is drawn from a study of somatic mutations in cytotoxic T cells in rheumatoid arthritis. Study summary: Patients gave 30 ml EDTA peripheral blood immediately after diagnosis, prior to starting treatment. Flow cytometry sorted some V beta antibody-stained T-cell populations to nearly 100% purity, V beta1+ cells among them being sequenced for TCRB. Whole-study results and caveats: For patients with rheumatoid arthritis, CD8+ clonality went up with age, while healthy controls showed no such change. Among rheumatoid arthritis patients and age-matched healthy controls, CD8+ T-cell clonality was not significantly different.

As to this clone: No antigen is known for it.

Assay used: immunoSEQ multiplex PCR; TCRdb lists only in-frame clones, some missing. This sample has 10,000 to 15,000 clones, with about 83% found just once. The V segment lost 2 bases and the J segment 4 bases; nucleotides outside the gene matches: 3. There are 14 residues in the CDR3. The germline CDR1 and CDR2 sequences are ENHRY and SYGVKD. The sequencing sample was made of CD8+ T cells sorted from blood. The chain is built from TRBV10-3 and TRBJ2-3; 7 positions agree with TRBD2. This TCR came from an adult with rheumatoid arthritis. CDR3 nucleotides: TGTGCCATCAGTGAGGGACTAGAGGCAGATACGCAGTATTTT. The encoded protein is CAISEGLEADTQYF.